Below, 9 T cell receptor beta chains from the same sample are listed, as sequenced in a study of cytomegalovirus exposure and HLA in healthy donors (dated by TCRdb to 2016 to 2017). To prepare the library, the immunoSEQ multiplex PCR assay was applied. For the multiplex PCR, a mixture combining 60 forward primers for TCR Vbeta segments and 13 reverse primers for TCR Jbeta segments was used. The table was pulled from immuneACCESS by TCRdb, which kept in-frame rearrangements only. Such tables lose some clones; where checked, under half of the loss comes from unresolved V genes, and the rest has no known cause. Across this sample there are fewer than 200,000 clones, with about 70% seen only once. The ten largest make up less than 2% of the sample. The specimen sequenced was PBMCs. The receptors here all came from a woman aged 25 to 45 in good health and CMV-seronegative.

The chain has TRBV11-2 and TRBJ1-2, with TRBD1 as a possible D gene (6 bases). The CDR3 runs 15 residues. The germline V gene has CDR1 SGHAT and CDR2 FQNNGV. With 2 bases removed from V and 8 bases from J, the gap between germline ends came to 18 bases. The CDR3 nucleotides read TGTGCCAGCAGCTTATCTCGGGTGGGGGCGTGGGGCTACACCTTC. As protein: CASSLSRVGAWGYTF. The whole variable domain, filled in from reference TRBV11-2 and TRBJ1-2, reads EAGVAQSPRYKIIEKRQSVAFWCNPISGHATLYWYQQILGQGPKLLIQFQNNGVVDDSQLPKDRFSAERLKGVDSTLKIQPAKLEDSAVYLCASSLSRVGAWGYTFGSGTRLTVV.

The chain is built from TRBV4-2 and TRBJ1-4; 10 bases line up with TRBD1. The V gene end was trimmed by 4 bases and the J gene end by 7 bases; junction bases not matched to a gene: 6. CDR1 LGHNA and CDR2 YNFKEQ come from the germline V gene. The length of the CDR3 is 15 residues. The CDR3 loop is CASSRDRGYVEKLFF. The CDR3 DNA is TGTGCCAGCAGCCGGGACAGGGGATACGTTGAAAAACTGTTTTTT.

In this sample, this clone turned up once. V is TRBV7-9 and J is TRBJ2-7; 7 bases fit TRBD2. CDR1 is SEHNR, CDR2 FQNEAQ, per germline (reference sequence). V lost 0 bases to trimming and J lost 1 base; unmatched junction nucleotides: 0. The CDR3 loop spans 14 amino acids. The CDR3 DNA is TGTGCCAGCAGCTTAGCGGGGGGGTCCTACGAGCAGTACTTC. Encoded protein: CASSLAGGSYEQYF.

This chain connects TRBV25-1 to TRBJ2-1; 9 bases align to TRBD2. The CDR3 totals 16 residues. Germline V gene data show CDR1 as MGHDK and CDR2 as SYGVNS. V shed 7 bases, J shed 1 base, and the junction held 8 bases outside the gene matches. The CDR3 loop reads CASMGGRALSYNEQFF. Here the CDR3 DNA reads TGTGCCAGCATGGGCGGGAGGGCCTTGTCCTACAATGAGCAGTTCTTC.

The gene calls are TRBV19 and TRBJ1-5; the match to TRBD1 covers 7 bases. The CDR3 sequence is 13 residues long. Germline CDR1 LNHDA, CDR2 SQIVND (reference sequence). V shed 7 bases and J 1 base; nucleotides not matched to a gene: 1. The CDR3 loop reads CASKDRSNQPQHF. In nucleotides, the CDR3 is TGTGCCAGTAAGGACAGGAGCAATCAGCCCCAGCATTTT.

The chain's CDR3 is CASSQQNTIYF. CDR3 nucleotides: TGTGCCAGCAGCCAACAAAACACCATATATTTT. V is TRBV2 and J is TRBJ1-3; D gene uncertain. Germline values: CDR1 SNHLY, CDR2 FYNNEI. Trimming cost V 6 bases and J 6 bases, with 6 bases left between them. This CDR3 spans 11 amino acids.

The V gene is TRBV4-2, the J gene TRBJ2-1, with 9 positions matching TRBD2. This CDR3 region has 19 residues. The germline V gene has CDR1 LGHNA and CDR2 YNFKEQ. After removal of 2 bases from V and 5 bases from J, the junction contained 16 bases not matched to a gene. This chain's CDR3 is CASSQPSRGGRLNHNEQFF. For the CDR3, the DNA is TGTGCCAGCAGCCAACCGTCGCGGGGGGGCCGATTAAACCACAATGAGCAGTTCTTC.

The chain uses TRBV6-1 and TRBJ1-1; D remains unclear. The V gene's germline CDR1 is MNHNS and CDR2 SASEGT. V lost 1 base, J lost 1 base, and 4 bases lay in between. This CDR3 is built from 13 residues. CDR3 DNA: TGTGCCAGCAGTGAAGACAGGAACACTGAAGCTTTCTTT. As protein: CASSEDRNTEAFF.

Only a few counts were recorded for this clone. The chain employs TRBV2 and TRBJ2-3; 8 nucleotides align to TRBD1. In germline, CDR1 is SNHLY, CDR2 FYNNEI. This CDR3 spans 17 amino acids. With V trimmed by 8 bases and J by 3 bases, 16 bases remained unmatched. CDR3 protein: CASPDWAGGYRTDTQYF. The CDR3 coding sequence is TGTGCCAGCCCTGACTGGGCAGGGGGCTATCGGACAGATACGCAGTATTTT. Full variable domain (missing parts from reference TRBV2 and TRBJ2-3): EPEVTQTPSHQVTQMGQEVILRCVPISNHLYFYWYRQILGQKVEFLVSFYNNEISEKSEIFDDQFSVERPDGSNFTLKIRSTKLEDSAMYFCASPDWAGGYRTDTQYFGPGTRLTVL.